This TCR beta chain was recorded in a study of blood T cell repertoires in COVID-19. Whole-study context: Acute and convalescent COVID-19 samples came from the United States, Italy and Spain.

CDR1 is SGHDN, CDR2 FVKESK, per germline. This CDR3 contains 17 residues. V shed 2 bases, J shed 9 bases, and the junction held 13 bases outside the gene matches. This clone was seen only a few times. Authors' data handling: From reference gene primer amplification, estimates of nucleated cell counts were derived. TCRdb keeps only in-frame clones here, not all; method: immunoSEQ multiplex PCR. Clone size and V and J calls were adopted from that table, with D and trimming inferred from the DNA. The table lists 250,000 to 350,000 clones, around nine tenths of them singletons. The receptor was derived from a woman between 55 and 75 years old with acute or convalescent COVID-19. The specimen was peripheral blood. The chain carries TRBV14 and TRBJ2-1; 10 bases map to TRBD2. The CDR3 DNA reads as TGTGCCAGCAGCCAACGGAGGGTCAGCGGGAGGGCCTCTGAGCAGTTCTTC. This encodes CASSQRRVSGRASEQFF.